This entry features one T cell receptor (beta chain) sequence. Its specificity is not known. This sample was included in a study of shared clonotypes between healthy human individuals. Notes on the study in general: Few donors restricted represented genetic and exposure-history diversity.

Profiling relied on immunoSEQ multiplex PCR, and the TCRdb table lists in-frame clones only, not all of them. The data show 400,000 or so clones, approximately 97% seen once. Trimming took off 7 bases at V and 0 bases at J, with 9 bases between the two ends. Germline V gives CDR1 MNHEY, CDR2 SMNVEV (reference sequence). The CDR3 is 13 amino acids. Sequencing used memory CD8+ T cells sorted from blood. Regarding subset: CD45RO+ cells pooled with CCR7-negative TemRA cells. The chain combines TRBV27 with TRBJ1-1; D not certain. The clonotype comes from a man aged 25-45 years in good health. The CDR3 is CASTQSMNTEAFF. The CDR3 nucleotides are TGTGCCAGCACGCAGTCCATGAACACTGAAGCTTTCTTT.